This paragraph covers one T cell receptor beta chain sequence. Its matching antigen is unknown. TCRdb re-derived calls from the reads in MiXCR, one entry per CDR3 protein. The profile shows 350,000 to 500,000 distinct CDR3 sequences, about a third of them singletons. The sample belongs to a study of T cell repertoires in cytomegalovirus infection. General study results and limits: Totalled public TCR beta family frequency picked out people who carried CMV plus the relevant HLA.

Germline V CDR1 and CDR2: GTSNPN, SVGIG (reference sequence). Losses at the gene ends were 4 bases for V and 4 bases for J; bases not matched to a gene: 6. This CDR3 contains 13 residues. The chain joins TRBV30 to TRBJ1-2; 7 bases match TRBD1. This sequence originates from a human donor in good health (CMV status not recorded). Some clones in this sample may be carry-over from other donors' samples. The sequenced material came from PBMCs. The DNA for the CDR3 is TGTGCCTGGAACCCGGGACAGCCCTATGGCTACACCTTC. As protein: CAWNPGQPYGYTF.